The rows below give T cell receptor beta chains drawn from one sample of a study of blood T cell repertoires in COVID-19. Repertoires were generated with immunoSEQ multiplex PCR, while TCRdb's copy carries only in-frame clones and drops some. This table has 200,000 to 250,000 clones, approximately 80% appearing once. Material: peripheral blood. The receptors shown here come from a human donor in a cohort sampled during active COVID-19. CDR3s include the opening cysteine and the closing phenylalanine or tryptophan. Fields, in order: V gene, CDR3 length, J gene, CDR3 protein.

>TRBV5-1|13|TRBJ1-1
CASSWTADYEAFF
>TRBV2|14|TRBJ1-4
CASNTLATNEKLFF
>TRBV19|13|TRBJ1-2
CASRREGIGGYTF
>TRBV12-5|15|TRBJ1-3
CASGLGQGTGNTIYF
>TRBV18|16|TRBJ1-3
CASSPRGHFSGNTIYF
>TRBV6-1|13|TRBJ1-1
CASSEQGPGGAFF
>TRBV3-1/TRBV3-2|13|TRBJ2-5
CASSQGTKGTQYF
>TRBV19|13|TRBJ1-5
CASSRTLNQPQHF
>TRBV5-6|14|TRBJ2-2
CASSTQGYTGELFF
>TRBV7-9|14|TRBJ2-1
CASSLAYGSQGQFF
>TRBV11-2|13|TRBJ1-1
CASSLNRATEAFF
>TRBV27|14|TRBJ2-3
CASRRLWPTDTQYF
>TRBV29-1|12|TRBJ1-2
CSVGGQNYGYTF
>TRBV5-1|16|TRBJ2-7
CASSPAGTINLDEQYF
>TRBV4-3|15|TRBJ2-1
CASSRTSGGVYEQFF
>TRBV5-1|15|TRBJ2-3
CASSRGQALADTQYF
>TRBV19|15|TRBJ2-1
CASSISSALGYEQFF
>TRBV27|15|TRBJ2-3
CAGLWASGGIDTQYF
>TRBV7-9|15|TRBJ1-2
CASSLGTGLIWGYTF
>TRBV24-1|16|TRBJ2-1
CATSDLGAGGHNEQFF
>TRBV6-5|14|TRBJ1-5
CASSKDRGYQPQHF
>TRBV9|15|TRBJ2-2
CASSVGGGQTGELFF
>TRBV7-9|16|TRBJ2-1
CASSPTSGNRGDEQFF
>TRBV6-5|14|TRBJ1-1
CASRNRASNTEAFF
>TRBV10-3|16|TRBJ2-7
CAISDLAGQGSHEQYF
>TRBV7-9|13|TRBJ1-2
CASSLTGSYGYTF
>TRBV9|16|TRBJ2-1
CASSVSPRGPPGEQFF
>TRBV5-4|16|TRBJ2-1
CASSSPPGQASNEQFF
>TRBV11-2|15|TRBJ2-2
CASRGSGGAPGELFF
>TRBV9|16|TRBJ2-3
CASTPSGATTLDTQYF